The entry below gives a single T cell receptor (beta chain) sequence along with its context. What it binds is not known. The sample comes from a study of T cell responses to AZD1222 COVID-19 vaccine. Method: immunoSEQ multiplex PCR; TCRdb's copy keeps in-frame clones and lacks some. The sample yields tens of thousands of clones, 78% seen once. Findings and limits, study-wide: Unmutated variant regions are reportedly targeted by nearly half of spike-specific TCRs. White British donors predominated, females outnumbered males, and clonal diversity was possibly underestimated.

Germline-derived CDR1 and CDR2 are WNHNN and SYGVQD (reference sequence). This CDR3 is 14 amino acids long. Trimming left V 4 bases short and J 2 bases short, with 10 bases between. The TCR comes from an adult in good health. The chain is built from TRBV10-1 and TRBJ2-3; D gene uncertain. The starting material was peripheral blood, obtained on day 0 of AZD1222 vaccination. CDR3 nucleotides: TGCGCCAGCAGTGTCTCGTTGGTCACAGATACGCAGTATTTT. Protein product: CASSVSLVTDTQYF.